The 12 T cell receptor beta chains below were found in one sample sequenced in a study of blood T cell repertoires in COVID-19. The table came from immunoSEQ multiplex PCR; TCRdb's copy has only in-frame clones and leaves some out. The sample includes approximately 500,000 clones, more than 75% of them seen just once. The material sequenced was PBMCs or T cells enriched from blood (not recorded which). These receptors all stem from a woman in her thirties or forties who had recovered from COVID-19.

This clone occurred once. The chain carries TRBV5-1 and TRBJ2-7; TRBD1 matches 7 bases. In germline, CDR1 is SGHRS, CDR2 YFSETQ. The CDR3 totals 15 residues. The trim removed 3 bases at V and 0 bases at J, leaving 6 bases unmatched. The CDR3 loop is CASSWDSATSYEQYF. As DNA, the CDR3 is TGCGCCAGCAGCTGGGACAGTGCAACCTCCTACGAGCAGTACTTC. Using reference TRBV5-1 and TRBJ2-7 for the parts outside the CDR3, the full variable domain is KAGVTQTPRYLIKTRGQQVTLSCSPISGHRSVSWYQQTPGQGLQFLFEYFSETQRNKGNFPGRFSGRQFSNSRSEMNVSTLELGDSALYLCASSWDSATSYEQYFGPGTRLTVT.

The rearrangement joins TRBV7-2 to TRBJ1-2, with 9 positions matching TRBD1. After removal of 4 bases from V and 6 bases from J, the junction contained 6 bases not matched to a gene. CDR1 is SGHTA and CDR2 is FQGNSA in the germline V gene. This CDR3 is built from 14 residues. The CDR3 region has the DNA TGTGCCAGCAGCTCACAACAGGGGGCGGATGGCTACACCTTC. Protein product: CASSSQQGADGYTF.

The chain links TRBV7-6 to TRBJ2-1, with 7 bases aligning to TRBD2. The V and J ends lost 1 base and 0 bases, in that order; junction bases with no gene match: 15. The V gene's germline CDR1 is SGHVS and CDR2 FNYEAQ. CDR3 length: 20 amino acids. CDR3 sequence (DNA): TGTGCCAGCAGCTTAGATATTTCTAGCGGAGGGGCGTTCTCCTACAATGAGCAGTTCTTC. Translating it yields CASSLDISSGGAFSYNEQFF.

The chain uses TRBV7-8 and TRBJ1-1; 10 nucleotides align to TRBD1. This CDR3 is built from 14 residues. Per germline, CDR1 SGHVS and CDR2 FQNEAQ. Unmatched junction bases numbered 3, after V lost 5 bases and J lost 3 bases. The CDR3 nucleotides read TGTGCCAGCAGCAAGGGACAGGGGTACACTGAAGCTTTCTTT. Its translation: CASSKGQGYTEAFF.

The sample holds one count of this clone. J is TRBJ2-3 and V is TRBV6-5; D unclear. CDR1 is MNHEY, CDR2 SVGAGI, per germline. V lost 0 bases to trimming and J lost 4 bases, with 8 bases between them. The CDR3 runs 14 residues. The CDR3 DNA follows: TGTGCCAGCAGTTACTCCCCCGGGTCAGATACGCAGTATTTT. It yields the protein CASSYSPGSDTQYF.

V gene TRBV2 combines with J gene TRBJ1-3, with D unclear. V shed 2 bases and J shed 3 bases, with 8 bases lying between them. CDR3 size: 14 residues. CDR1 SNHLY and CDR2 FYNNEI come from the germline V gene. CDR3 DNA sequence: TGTGCCAGCAGTGAACGAGAGATTGGAAACACCATATATTTT. Its translation: CASSEREIGNTIYF.

The chain uses TRBV13 and TRBJ2-7; 9 bases align to TRBD2. The trim removed 6 bases at V and 2 bases at J, leaving 14 bases unmatched. The length of the CDR3 is 17 residues. Per germline, CDR1 PRHDT and CDR2 FYEKMQ (reference sequence). The CDR3 bases are TGTGCCAGCAGTTTCACCCCTATAGCGGGGGAAACCTACGAGCAGTACTTC. Residues: CASSFTPIAGETYEQYF.

The CDR3 DNA reads TGTGCCAGCAGCTTAGACAGTTACACCGGGGAGCTGTTTTTT. It specifies CASSLDSYTGELFF. The J gene is TRBJ2-2, the V gene TRBV7-9, with no clear D. The V gene lost 1 base and the J gene lost 3 bases, with 6 bases spanning the gap. Germline CDR1 reads SEHNR; CDR2 reads FQNEAQ (reference sequence). This CDR3 has 14 amino acids.

The J gene is TRBJ2-7, the V gene TRBV15; D possibly corresponds to TRBD2 (6 bases). The CDR3 covers 16 residues. Germline V gene lookup returns CDR1 LNHNV and CDR2 YYDKDF (reference sequence). Between the trimmed V and J ends, which lost 0 bases and 0 bases, there was a span of 12 bases. The CDR3 DNA reads TGTGCCACCAGCAGAGATCTGGGCGGGACCTCCTACGAGCAGTACTTC. This sequence encodes CATSRDLGGTSYEQYF.

This chain links TRBV5-1 with TRBJ1-4; 10 bases agree with TRBD1. The CDR3 is 15 amino acids. Germline CDR1 and CDR2: SGHRS and YFSETQ. V lost 3 bases and J lost 8; bases outside the gene matches: 7. CDR3 nucleotide sequence: TGCGCCAGCAGCTCGGGGGACAGGGGACGAGAAAAACTGTTTTTT. Translation: CASSSGDRGREKLFF.

This clone was seen only once. The CDR3 region has the DNA TGTGCCAGTAGTATAGCCGGGGGAATGGGACAGCCCCAGCATTTT. It is translated as CASSIAGGMGQPQHF. The gene calls are TRBV19 and TRBJ1-5; the D gene is possibly TRBD1 (5 bases). The CDR3 sequence is 15 residues long. V dropped 1 base and J dropped 7 bases, with 14 bases sitting between them. Looked up from germline, CDR1 is LNHDA and CDR2 is SQIVND (reference sequence).

The rearrangement links TRBV13 to TRBJ2-5; TRBD2 matches at 7 bases. V lost 1 base to trimming and J lost 4 bases; unmatched junction nucleotides: 9. The CDR3 runs to 16 residues. Germline V gene sequence: CDR1 PRHDT, CDR2 FYEKMQ (reference sequence). The CDR3 DNA follows: TGTGCCAGCAGCTTAGATTCGGGAGGCAGAGCAGAGACCCAGTACTTC. Its translation: CASSLDSGGRAETQYF.